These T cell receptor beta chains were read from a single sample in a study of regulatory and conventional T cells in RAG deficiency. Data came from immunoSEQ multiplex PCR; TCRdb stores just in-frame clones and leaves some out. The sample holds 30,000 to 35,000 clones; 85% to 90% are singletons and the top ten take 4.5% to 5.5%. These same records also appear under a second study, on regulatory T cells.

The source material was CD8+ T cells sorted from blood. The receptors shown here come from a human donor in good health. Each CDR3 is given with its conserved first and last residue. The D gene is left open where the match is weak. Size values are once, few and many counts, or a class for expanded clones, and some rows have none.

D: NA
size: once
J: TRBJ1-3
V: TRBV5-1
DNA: TGCGCCAGCAGCTTGGCCGGGGCGTCCGGAAACACCATATATTTT
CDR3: CASSLAGASGNTIYF

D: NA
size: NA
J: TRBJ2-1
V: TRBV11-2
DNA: TGTGCCAGCAGCCAGGAGAAGGGGACCAATGAGCAGTTCTTC
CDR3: CASSQEKGTNEQFF

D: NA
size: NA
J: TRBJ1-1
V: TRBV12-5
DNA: TGTGCTAGTGGTCTTGAAGGGTACACTGAAGCTTTCTTT
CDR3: CASGLEGYTEAFF

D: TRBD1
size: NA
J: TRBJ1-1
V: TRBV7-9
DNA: TGTGCCAGCAGCTTAAGTGGGCGGGGGACAGGGACTGAAGCTTTCTTT
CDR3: CASSLSGRGTGTEAFF

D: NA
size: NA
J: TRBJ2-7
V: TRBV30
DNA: TGTGCCTGGAGTGGCTATCCACAGGGTTCCTACGAGCAGTACTTC
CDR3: CAWSGYPQGSYEQYF

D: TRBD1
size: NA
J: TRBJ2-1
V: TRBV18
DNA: TGTGCCAGCTCACCGGGACAGGGTAACAATGAGCAGTTCTTC
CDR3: CASSPGQGNNEQFF

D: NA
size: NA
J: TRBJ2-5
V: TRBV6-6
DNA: TGTGCCAGCAGTTACAGGGGCGGGGAGACCCAGTACTTC
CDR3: CASSYRGGETQYF

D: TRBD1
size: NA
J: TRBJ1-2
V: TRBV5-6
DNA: TGTGCCAGCAGCTCACAGGGGTTGGACTATGGCTACACCTTC
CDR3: CASSSQGLDYGYTF

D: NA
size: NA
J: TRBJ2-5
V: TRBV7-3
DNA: TGTGCCAGCAGCTTATCGGCAGAGCAAGAGACCCAGTACTTC
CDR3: CASSLSAEQETQYF

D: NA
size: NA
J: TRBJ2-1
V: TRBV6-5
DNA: TGTGCCAGCATCCACCGACAGGAGCAGTTCTTC
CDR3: CASIHRQEQFF

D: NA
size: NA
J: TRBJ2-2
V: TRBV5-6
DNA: TGTGCCAGCAGCTTGGAATGGGACCACAGAACGAACACCGGGGAGCTGTTTTTT
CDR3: CASSLEWDHRTNTGELFF

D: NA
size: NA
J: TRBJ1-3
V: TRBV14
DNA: TGTGCCAGCAGCCAAGTCTCGGCCTCTGGAAACACCATATATTTT
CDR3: CASSQVSASGNTIYF

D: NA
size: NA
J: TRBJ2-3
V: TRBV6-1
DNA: TGTGCCAGCAGTGACTCGACAGATTGGACAGATACGCAGTATTTT
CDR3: CASSDSTDWTDTQYF

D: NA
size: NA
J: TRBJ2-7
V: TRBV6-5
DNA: TGTGCCAGCAGTTACGACAGCGAAACCTACGAGCAGTACTTC
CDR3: CASSYDSETYEQYF

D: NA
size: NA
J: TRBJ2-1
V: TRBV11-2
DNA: TGTGCCAGCAGCTTAGAGGGTTCATTGGAATACAATGAGCAGTTCTTC
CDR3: CASSLEGSLEYNEQFF

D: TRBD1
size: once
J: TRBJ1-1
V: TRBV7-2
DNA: TGTGCCAGCAGCCCCGAACCGGGACAGGTGGGGATAGGGGACACTGAAGCTTTCTTT
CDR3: CASSPEPGQVGIGDTEAFF

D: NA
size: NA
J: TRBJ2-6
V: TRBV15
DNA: TGTGCCACCAGCATGCCAGGGGCGGGGGCCAACGTCCTGACTTTC
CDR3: CATSMPGAGANVLTF

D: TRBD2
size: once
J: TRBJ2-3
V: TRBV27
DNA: TGCGCCAGCAGCCCCGCCTCAGCGGGGTACACGCAGTATTTT
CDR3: CASSPASAGYTQYF

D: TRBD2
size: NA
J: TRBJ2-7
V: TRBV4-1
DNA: TGCGCCAGCAGCCAAGTGGGACTAGCTGATGAGCAGTACTTC
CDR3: CASSQVGLADEQYF

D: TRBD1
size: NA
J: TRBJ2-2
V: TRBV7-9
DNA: TGTGCCAGCAGCTATACCGGGACAGGGGTATTCTCCGGGGAGCTGTTTTTT
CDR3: CASSYTGTGVFSGELFF

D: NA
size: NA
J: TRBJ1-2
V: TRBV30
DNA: TGTGCCTGGAGTGGCGGGACGTCTTATGGCTACACCTTC
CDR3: CAWSGGTSYGYTF

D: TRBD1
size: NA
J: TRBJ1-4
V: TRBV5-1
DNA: TGCGCCAGCAGCTTATCAGGGGGTGAAAAACTGTTTTTT
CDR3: CASSLSGGEKLFF

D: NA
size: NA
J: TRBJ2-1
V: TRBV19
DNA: TGTGCCAGTAGTATAGATGGGGAAAGTGAGCAGTTCTTC
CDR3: CASSIDGESEQFF

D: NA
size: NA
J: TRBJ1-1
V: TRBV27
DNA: TGTGCCGGCAGTTTCGGGGGGACTGAAGCTTTCTTT
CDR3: CAGSFGGTEAFF

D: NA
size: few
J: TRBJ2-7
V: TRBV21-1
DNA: TGTGCCCCCAGCCCAGATACGGGACCGGAGCGGGGGCAGTACTTC
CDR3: CAPSPDTGPERGQYF

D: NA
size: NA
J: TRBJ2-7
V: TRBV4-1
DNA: TGCGCCAGCAGCCAAACCCCAGCGGGGACAGCTGGGTACGAGCAGTACTTC
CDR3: CASSQTPAGTAGYEQYF

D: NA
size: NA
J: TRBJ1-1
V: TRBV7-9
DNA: TGTGCCAGCAGCGGGACGGTTGAAGCTTTCTTT
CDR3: CASSGTVEAFF

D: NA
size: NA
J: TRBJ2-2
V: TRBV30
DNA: TGTGCCTGGAGTATGGGTACCGGGGAGCTGTTTTTT
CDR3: CAWSMGTGELFF